One and the same sample provided the 27 T cell receptor beta chains below, sequenced in a study of blood T cells in healthy people across ages. Primers used in a second PCR of about 6 to 11 cycles were a sample-barcoded 5' primer and a J-beta primer mix. TCRdb reprocessed the 5' RACE reads with MiXCR, giving one entry per CDR3 protein. This repertoire shows approximately 780,000 distinct CDR3 sequences, about a quarter found once; its top ten account for 3%. The same sample was also used in a study of T cells of mothers and their children.

Sequenced: blood. Receptors were obtained from a boy younger than 18 in good health.

A few counts support this clonotype. J is TRBJ1-2 and V is TRBV4-1; the match to TRBD1 covers 7 bases. V was pared by 3 bases and J by 1 base, with 8 bases of the junction left unmatched. This CDR3 has 16 residues. Germline V CDR1 and CDR2: MGHRA, YSYEKL. CDR3 sequence: CASSQGRDSVNYGYTF. DNA for the CDR3: TGCGCCAGCAGCCAGGGGAGGGACAGCGTTAACTATGGCTACACCTTC.

This clonotype was counted a few times. The J gene is TRBJ2-6, the V gene TRBV29-1, with a possible D match to TRBD2 (6 bases). Trimming pared 0 bases from V and 1 base from J, leaving 16 bases between. This CDR3 has 18 residues. Germline loops: CDR1 SQVTM, CDR2 ANQGSEA. DNA for the CDR3: TGCAGCGTTGAAGAGTGGATAGCGGAGAAGTCTGGGGCCAACGTCCTGACTTTC. Protein sequence: CSVEEWIAEKSGANVLTF.

The chain recombines TRBV2 with TRBJ1-2; D call uncertain. With 5 bases removed from V and 3 bases from J, the gap between germline ends came to 7 bases. Germline CDR1 is SNHLY and CDR2 is FYNNEI. The CDR3 is 12 residues long. CDR3 in DNA: TGTGCCAGCAGTCCCAATGACTATGGCTACACCTTC. It translates to CASSPNDYGYTF.

This clonotype was seen more than once but under ten times. V usage is TRBV7-2 and J usage is TRBJ2-1; no clear D. The germline V and J ends were trimmed by 5 bases and 2 bases, with 7 bases remaining between them. The CDR3 is 13 amino acids. The germline gives CDR1 SGHTA, CDR2 FQGNSA. The CDR3 DNA follows: TGTGCCAGCAGCCCCCGGGCCTACAATGAGCAGTTCTTC. Its protein is CASSPRAYNEQFF.

This clonotype was observed a handful of times. V is TRBV3-1 and J is TRBJ2-5; perhaps D is TRBD1 or TRBD2 (6 bases each). The J call may be wrong; the DNA end is better matched by TRBJ2-7. This CDR3 comprises 20 residues. Germline loops: CDR1 LGHDT, CDR2 YNNKEL (reference sequence). CDR3 nucleotides: TGTGCCAGCAGCCAAGATCTGGGGACTTATCGGACAGACAACTCCTACGAGCAGTACTTC. It is translated as CASSQDLGTYRTDNSYEQYF.

The chain recombines TRBV27 with TRBJ2-5; the match to TRBD1 covers 7 bases. Germline values: CDR1 MNHEY, CDR2 SMNVEV (reference sequence). V trimming: 2 bases; J trimming: 5 bases; junction bases outside the gene matches: 11. The CDR3 has 16 residues. CDR3: CASSLAGDRPQETQYF. As DNA, the CDR3 is TGTGCCAGCAGTTTAGCTGGGGACAGACCCCAGGAGACCCAGTACTTC.

This clonotype has just a few counts. This chain links TRBV29-1 with TRBJ2-1; 8 nucleotides line up with TRBD2. CDR3 length equals 16 residues. Per the germline V gene, CDR1 is SQVTM and CDR2 is ANQGSEA. The junction had 13 bases not matched to a gene; V was cut back by 2 bases and J by 7 bases. The CDR3 nucleotides read TGCAGCGTTGAACATCCCCGGGAGGGCCTTGAGAATGAGCAGTTCTTC. As protein: CSVEHPREGLENEQFF.

The rearrangement links TRBV20-1 to TRBJ1-4; D is unclear. CDR3 length: 15 residues. V was trimmed by 6 bases and J by 0 bases, leaving 14 bases between them. Germline assignment: CDR1 DFQATT and CDR2 SNEGSKA (reference sequence). The CDR3 DNA reads as TGCAGTGCCCCGTACAGCTTCACAACTAATGAAAAACTGTTTTTT. Protein: CSAPYSFTTNEKLFF.

This chain joins TRBV12-3 or TRBV12-4 and TRBJ2-1; unclear D gene. The V gene lost 5 bases and the J gene lost 2 bases, with 13 bases spanning the gap. CDR3 length equals 15 residues. The CDR3 DNA reads as TGTGCCAGCAGTCCTTCCGGCCGGGCCTACAATGAGCAGTTCTTC. Encoded protein: CASSPSGRAYNEQFF.

This clonotype occurred a few times. The V gene is TRBV5-1, the J gene TRBJ2-5; TRBD2 is a possible D gene (5 bases). Gene TRBJ2-1 matches the end of the DNA better, so the J call may be wrong. This CDR3 region has 11 residues. In germline, CDR1 is SGHRS, CDR2 YFSETQ. The CDR3 bases are TGCGCCAGCAGCTGGAGGCATGAGCAGTTCTTC. This gives the protein CASSWRHEQFF.

The chain combines TRBV4-1 with TRBJ1-2; 9 bases match TRBD1. There are 16 residues in the CDR3. J gave up 1 base and V 1 base, and 4 bases lay outside the gene matches. Germline V CDR1 and CDR2: MGHRA, YSYEKL. The CDR3 DNA reads TGCGCCAGCAGCCAAGTCCCGACAGGGGGTAACTATGGCTACACCTTC. Translated: CASSQVPTGGNYGYTF.

The chain combines TRBV12-3 or TRBV12-4 with TRBJ2-2; 7 bases are a match to TRBD2. The junction had 9 bases not matched to a gene; V was cut back by 6 bases and J by 5 bases. The CDR3 consists of 15 residues. This chain's CDR3 is CASRLPSGDTGELFF. The CDR3 region has the DNA TGTGCCAGCAGGCTCCCAAGCGGGGATACCGGGGAGCTGTTTTTT.

The chain has TRBV7-3 and TRBJ2-2, with TRBD2 identical over 9 bases. This CDR3 has 16 amino acids. Germline values: CDR1 SGHTA, CDR2 FQGTGA. Unmatched junction bases numbered 7, after V lost 5 bases and J lost 3 bases. The DNA of the CDR3 is TGTGCCAGCAGCCCCCCGGCGGGGGGGTACACCGGGGAGCTGTTTTTT. This codes for CASSPPAGGYTGELFF.

The chain links TRBV4-1 to TRBJ2-7; tentatively, D is TRBD1 (6 bases). The end of the DNA is better explained by TRBJ2-1, so the J call may be wrong. This CDR3 has 16 amino acids. Germline assignment: CDR1 MGHRA and CDR2 YSYEKL. CDR3 region: CASSQVTNREYNEQFF. CDR3 nucleotide sequence: TGCGCCAGCAGCCAAGTTACCAACAGGGAGTACAATGAGCAGTTCTTC.

The chain has TRBV9 and TRBJ2-5; TRBD2 agrees at 8 bases. This CDR3 has 16 amino acids. CDR1 is SGDLS and CDR2 is YYNGEE in the germline V gene. The V segment lost 4 bases and the J segment 2 bases; nucleotides outside the gene matches: 10. The CDR3 nucleotides read TGTGCCAGCAGCCCAGCGGGGGAGACGTATCAAGAGACCCAGTACTTC. Protein sequence: CASSPAGETYQETQYF. Complete variable domain (other parts from reference TRBV9 and TRBJ2-5): DSGVTQTPKHLITATGQRVTLRCSPRSGDLSVYWYQQSLDQGLQFLIQYYNGEERAKGNILERFSAQQFPDLHSELNLSSLELGDSALYFCASSPAGETYQETQYFGPGTRLLVL.

The rearrangement joins TRBV6-6 to TRBJ1-1, with TRBD1 identical over 7 bases. The V and J ends lost 7 bases and 3 bases, in that order; junction bases with no gene match: 11. The length of the CDR3 is 15 residues. The V gene's germline CDR1 is MNHNY and CDR2 SVGAGI (reference sequence). CDR3 residues: CASNTQGRGYTEAFF. The CDR3 nucleotides read TGTGCCAGCAACACGCAGGGCAGGGGGTACACTGAAGCTTTCTTT.

The J gene is TRBJ2-7, the V gene TRBV11-2, with 9 bases lining up with TRBD1. Germline lookup yields CDR1 SGHAT and CDR2 FQNNGV. V shed 2 bases, J shed 7 bases, and the junction held 6 bases outside the gene matches. This CDR3 spans 14 amino acids. Here the CDR3 reads CASSLTDRGVEQYF. In DNA, the CDR3 is TGTGCCAGCAGCTTAACGGACAGGGGAGTAGAGCAGTACTTC.

This clonotype has more than one count but fewer than ten. V and J are TRBV14 and TRBJ2-5, with a possible D match to TRBD2 (5 bases). Trimming took off 3 bases at V and 5 bases at J, with 10 bases between the two ends. The germline gives CDR1 SGHDN, CDR2 FVKESK. CDR3 length: 13 residues. The CDR3 loop is CASSQEVVETQYF. DNA of the CDR3: TGTGCCAGCAGCCAGGAGGTGGTGGAGACCCAGTACTTC.

This chain connects TRBV24-1 to TRBJ1-4, with unresolved D. CDR1 KGHDR and CDR2 SFDVKD come from the germline V gene. The CDR3 length is 14 residues. Trimming took off 9 bases at V and 3 bases at J, with 13 bases between the two ends. CDR3 residues: CATRGGVSNEKLFF. The CDR3 nucleotides are TGTGCCACCCGTGGTGGAGTTTCTAATGAAAAACTGTTTTTT.

There are a few counts of this clonotype. The chain uses TRBV20-1 and TRBJ2-1; D unresolved. V was clipped by 6 bases and J by 10 bases, with 13 bases between them. The germline gives CDR1 DFQATT, CDR2 SNEGSKA (reference sequence). The CDR3 runs 11 residues. CDR3 in amino acids: CSASRFGEQFF. Written as DNA, the CDR3 is TGCAGTGCATCCAGATTTGGAGAGCAGTTCTTC.

This clonotype was recorded a few times. V gene TRBV3-1 combines with J gene TRBJ2-2, with D unresolved. V was cut by 9 bases and J by 1 base, with 3 bases left in between. Looked up from germline, CDR1 is LGHDT and CDR2 is YNNKEL (reference sequence). The CDR3 consists of 11 residues. DNA for the CDR3: TGTGCCAGGATGAACACCGGGGAGCTGTTTTTT. Translating it yields CARMNTGELFF.

The chain links TRBV5-5 to TRBJ1-4, with TRBD1 identical over 8 bases. The germline gives CDR1 SGHKS, CDR2 YYEKEE (reference sequence). The CDR3 length is 17 residues. V trimming: 4 bases; J trimming: 2 bases; junction bases outside the gene matches: 10. The CDR3 nucleotides read TGTGCCAGCAGCCGTAGACAGGGGTTTTTGACTAATGAAAAACTGTTTTTT. Translation gives CASSRRQGFLTNEKLFF.

V usage is TRBV28 and J usage is TRBJ2-3; 14 bases line up with TRBD2. The V segment lost 4 bases and the J segment 4 bases; nucleotides outside the gene matches: 7. This CDR3 region has 17 residues. Germline V gene sequence: CDR1 MDHEN, CDR2 SYDVKM. The DNA for the CDR3 is TGTGCCAGCAGTTCCCTGACTAGCGGGGGGGCAGCAGATACGCAGTATTTT. Translating gives CASSSLTSGGAADTQYF.

There are a few counts of this clonotype. This rearrangement joins TRBV30 to TRBJ1-5; D gene ambiguous. Per the germline V gene, CDR1 is GTSNPN and CDR2 is SVGIG (reference sequence). V dropped 0 bases and J dropped 5 bases, with 11 bases sitting between them. This CDR3 is built from 14 residues. The CDR3 DNA reads as TGTGCCTGGAGTGTACTAGGTCGGGATCAGCCCCAGCATTTT. Translation: CAWSVLGRDQPQHF.

This clonotype was counted only a few times. The genes are TRBV12-3 or TRBV12-4 and TRBJ2-1; D not resolved. The CDR3 sequence is 15 residues long. Trimming stripped 3 bases from V and 5 bases from J, with 14 bases between. The CDR3 DNA reads as TGTGCCAGCAGTTTTCAGCCCATAGCCAACAATGAGCAGTTCTTC. Its protein product is CASSFQPIANNEQFF.

This clonotype occurred a few times. The rearrangement joins TRBV27 to TRBJ2-5; possibly TRBD2 for D (5 bases). The J call may not be correct, given that the DNA end is closer to TRBJ2-1. CDR1 is MNHEY, CDR2 SMNVEV, per germline (reference sequence). This CDR3 region has 13 residues. The CDR3, as DNA: TGTGCCAGCAGTTTTAACGGGGAGTCTGAGCAGTTCTTC. Protein product: CASSFNGESEQFF.

This sequence joins TRBV9 and TRBJ2-5; possible D gene TRBD2, 5 bases. The CDR3 contains 13 residues. V lost 3 bases and J lost 6, with 12 bases in between. Germline lookup yields CDR1 SGDLS and CDR2 YYNGEE. The CDR3 nucleotides read TGTGCCAGCAGCGCCTCCGGGGAAAAGACCCAGTACTTC. Translated: CASSASGEKTQYF.